The source of this T cell receptor (beta chain) is a study of CD8+CD57+ T cells in acquired aplastic anemia. General observations from the study: Comparison of patients with controls identified twenty-nine shared CD8+ CDR3 sequences.

The sequenced patients had an expansion of CD8+CD57+ cells seen by flow cytometry. No therapy was given to patients before blood sampling. The TCR beta profiling, which covered VDJ combination and CDR3 sequence, was carried out using genomic DNA as the template. MiXCR was run by TCRdb on the reads, yielding one entry per CDR3 protein. The sample lists around 170,000 distinct CDR3 sequences, approximately 50% occurring once. The V end lost 2 bases, the J end lost 5 bases, and 7 bases lay between the germline ends. The CDR3 loop spans 14 amino acids. The germline CDR1 and CDR2 sequences are SGHVS and FNYEAQ. As concerns this clonotype: Its target is unknown.

The receptor was isolated from a human donor with aplastic anemia. V is TRBV7-6 and J is TRBJ1-6; D possibly corresponds to TRBD1 (6 bases). What was sequenced was sorted CD4+, CD8+, or CD8+CD57+ T cells (not recorded which) from PBMCs. The CDR3 nucleotides read TGTGCCAGCAGCTTAACAGGGAATAATTCACCCCTCCACTTT. Translating it yields CASSLTGNNSPLHF.